This record covers a single T cell receptor (beta chain). No cognate antigen has been identified for it. No per-base quality is available; no much larger clone lies one base away. Reads for this sample came from an Illumina NovaSeq 6000. TCR cDNA was made using 5'RACE template switching, a step that added a universal primer site and unique molecular identifiers. Priming for cDNA synthesis came from both the TCR alpha and TCR beta constant segments. Library amplification involved two PCR steps, and the second step added sample barcodes and sequencing adapters. Libraries were sequenced on Illumina HiSeq 2500 (2x100 bp) or NovaSeq (2x150 bp). The authors' analysis ran thus. Reads were demultiplexed and collapsed into UMI consensus sequences with MIGEC, and V(D)J alignment was performed with MiXCR. Clonotypes responding to the vaccine were identified with edgeR on replicate PBMC samples, with the criteria of FDR below 0.01 and a log2 fold change above 5 up to day 15. Bulk clonotypes were assigned CD4 or CD8 identity according to which sequenced CD4 or CD8 repertoire held them at higher abundance. TCRdb's own reprocessing of the public reads used fastp at Q25 and MiXCR and kept productive beta chains. Each record represents a unique CDR3 protein, reported with the most common genes and DNA among its rows. The V and J calls and clone size come from TCRdb's table, not from the authors' own analysis. The sample table holds about 320,000 distinct CDR3 sequences, of which about 4.5% were seen once. Roughly a fifth of the sample is held by the ten biggest clonotypes.

The treatment or condition label on this specimen signifies: live attenuated yellow fever vaccine strain. At each blood-draw timepoint, two biological replicates of bulk PBMCs were obtained. PBMCs were isolated from peripheral blood using a standard Ficoll-Paque protocol. TriZol was used to extract RNA from bulk PBMCs, CD4 and CD8 fractions, and dextramer-positive and dextramer-negative fractions. These data belong to a study of T cells after yellow fever vaccination (dated 2019 in TCRdb). Concerning the study at large: Libraries from fractions with low cell numbers were prepared with the SMART-Seq v4 Ultra Low Input RNA kit. Two healthy male donors, one aged 18 to 29 and one aged 30 to 40 years, made up the cohort. Blood samples were taken at several timepoints before and after primary and secondary immunization, and bulk PBMC replicates and cell subsets were isolated. To follow T-cell clones before and after both primary and booster YFV17D yellow fever vaccination, bulk TCR alpha and beta repertoires underwent longitudinal sequencing. General conclusions and limits of the study: After the booster, most of the clones that had expanded following primary vaccination were detected again (around 97% of CD4 and around 88% of CD8), which suggests that memory was broadly maintained. A small fraction of clonotypes appeared in both the CD4 and CD8 compartments, likely as a result of convergent recombination. Computational filtering was needed because FACS-sorted repertoires could contain abundant contaminating clonotypes from the bulk population. Because only two donors were included in the study, the extent to which the findings can be generalized is limited. Compared with the primary T-cell response, the secondary T-cell response was weaker but faster, peaking on day 5 rather than day 15.

A distance of 12 bases separates the germline ends of V and J, which lose 5 bases and 8 bases respectively. The germline V gene encodes CDR1 SGHTA and CDR2 FQGNSA. From cysteine to phenylalanine, the CDR3 is 13 amino acids long. Kept here is only the CDR3 DNA, which spans 39 bases and is read in frame from base 1. The rearranged segments are TRBV7-2 and TRBJ1-4; TRBD1 is perhaps the D gene, given 6 matching bases. The TCR originated in a man younger than 30 who received the YFV17D yellow fever vaccine. This material consisted of PBMCs, taken 15 days after the yellow fever booster vaccination. The sequenced DNA is TGTGCCAGCAGCGGGGGGACAAAGGAAAAACTGTTTTTT. Translated, it reads CASSGGTKEKLFF.